This passage covers 10 T cell receptor beta chains from one sample sequenced in a study of T-cell memory formation after mild COVID-19. Via MiXCR, TCRdb re-called the 5' RACE reads, giving one row per CDR3 protein. The repertoire holds around 450,000 distinct CDR3 sequences, with around 20% as singletons. Material: PBMCs or a T cell subset sorted from them (not recorded which). Receptor source: an adult woman who had mild COVID-19 (a few samples of this study predate the infection). Cell type and time point are not known.

This clonotype was detected only a few times. The gene calls are TRBV9 and TRBJ1-6; D not resolved. Per germline, CDR1 SGDLS and CDR2 YYNGEE. Between the trimmed V and J ends, which lost 0 bases and 10 bases, there was a span of 8 bases. The CDR3 has 13 amino acids. The CDR3 coding sequence is TGTGCCAGCAGCGTAGTGGAGGACTCACCCCTCCACTTT. This translates into CASSVVEDSPLHF.

V usage is TRBV28 and J usage is TRBJ2-7; TRBD2 is a possible D gene (7 bases). The CDR3 extends over 22 amino acids. Germline CDR1 is MDHEN and CDR2 is SYDVKM. V was pared by 5 bases and J by 3 bases, with 38 bases between. DNA of the CDR3: TGTGCCAGCAGTCAACCTCCGCTGGGGGGGCCCGCGCGCGCGGGAAGGCACTACGAGCAGTACTTC. Translated: CASSQPPLGGPARAGRHYEQYF.

The J gene is TRBJ2-2, the V gene TRBV6-5; no clear D. Germline CDR1 reads MNHEY; CDR2 reads SVGAGI. The CDR3 totals 13 residues. V was clipped by 2 bases and J by 3 bases, with 4 bases between them. CDR3 sequence: CASSYQDTGELFF. The CDR3 DNA is TGTGCCAGCAGTTACCAGGACACCGGGGAGCTGTTTTTT.

The V gene is TRBV20-1, the J gene TRBJ2-1, with 8 positions matching TRBD2. Germline assignment: CDR1 DFQATT and CDR2 SNEGSKA (reference sequence). After removal of 1 base from V and 7 bases from J, the junction contained 6 bases not matched to a gene. The CDR3 is 14 amino acids. DNA of the CDR3: TGCAGTGCTAGAGCGGGGGGGCACGGTAATGAGCAGTTCTTC. Translated, it gives CSARAGGHGNEQFF.

This clonotype has a handful of counts. This chain links TRBV20-1 with TRBJ1-2; D might be TRBD1 (6 bases). CDR1 and CDR2 from the germline V gene are DFQATT and SNEGSKA (reference sequence). Trimming stripped 0 bases from V and 5 bases from J, with 25 bases between. The CDR3 is 18 amino acids. The DNA for the CDR3 is TGCAGTGCTAGAGATAGAGGGGGTGGCAGTCAAAGGGGATATGGCTACACCTTC. Amino acid sequence: CSARDRGGGSQRGYGYTF.

The chain recombines TRBV6-6 with TRBJ1-5, with TRBD1 matching over 12 bases. The CDR3 totals 21 residues. Trimming took 0 bases from V and 6 from J; bases not matched to a gene: 18. Per the germline V gene, CDR1 is MNHNY and CDR2 is SVGAGI (reference sequence). The CDR3 DNA is TGTGCCAGCAGTTACTCTTTGGGACAGGGGGCCCGCTATGCCTCTAGTCAGCCCCAGCATTTT. Its translation: CASSYSLGQGARYASSQPQHF.

The chain recombines TRBV2 with TRBJ2-5; 7 bases match TRBD1. CDR3 size: 16 residues. Germline lookup yields CDR1 SNHLY and CDR2 FYNNEI. V lost 4 bases and J lost 2; bases outside the gene matches: 10. The CDR3 here is CASSAPLDRRQETQYF. The CDR3 DNA reads TGTGCCAGCAGTGCCCCTTTGGACAGGCGTCAAGAGACCCAGTACTTC.

This clonotype was seen only a few times. V gene TRBV5-5 combines with J gene TRBJ1-2; tentative D call: TRBD1 (5 bases). CDR1 is SGHKS, CDR2 YYEKEE, per germline (reference sequence). The CDR3 runs 17 residues. Trimming shortened V by 1 base and J by 0 bases, and 16 bases separated the two germline ends. The CDR3 loop is CASSLRFQGGTNYGYTF. In nucleotides, the CDR3 is TGTGCCAGCAGCTTGCGGTTCCAGGGTGGCACTAACTATGGCTACACCTTC.

This clonotype was seen a few times. J is TRBJ1-2 and V is TRBV2, with D perhaps matching TRBD1 (5 bases). The V gene lost 11 bases and the J gene lost 0 bases, with 16 bases spanning the gap. The CDR3 totals 14 residues. Germline CDR1 reads SNHLY; CDR2 reads FYNNEI. The CDR3 sequence is CAGRVTVTNYGYTF. The DNA of the CDR3 is TGTGCCGGAAGAGTGACAGTAACTAACTATGGCTACACCTTC. Filled out from reference TRBV2 and TRBJ1-2, the complete variable domain reads EPEVTQTPSHQVTQMGQEVILRCVPISNHLYFYWYRQILGQKVEFLVSFYNNEISEKSEIFDDQFSVERPDGSNFTLKIRSTKLEDSAMYFCAGRVTVTNYGYTFGSGTRLTVV.

This chain connects TRBV7-9 to TRBJ2-7; 9 nucleotides match TRBD1. The CDR3 covers 14 residues. Germline V gives CDR1 SEHNR, CDR2 FQNEAQ (reference sequence). V lost 5 bases, J lost 5 bases, and 7 bases stayed unmatched. The CDR3 bases are TGTGCCAGCAGCAAGGGGACAGGGAGGAACGAGCAGTACTTC. Its protein is CASSKGTGRNEQYF.